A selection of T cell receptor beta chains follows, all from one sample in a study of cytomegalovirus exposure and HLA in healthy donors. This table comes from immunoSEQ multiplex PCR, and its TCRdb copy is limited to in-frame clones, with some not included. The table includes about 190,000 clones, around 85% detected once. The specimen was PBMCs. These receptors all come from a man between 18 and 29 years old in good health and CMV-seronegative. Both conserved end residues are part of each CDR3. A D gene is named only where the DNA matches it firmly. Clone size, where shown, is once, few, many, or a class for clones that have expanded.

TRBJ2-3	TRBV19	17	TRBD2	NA	TGTGCCAGTAGCCGCGGGGCTGGCGGGGGGGCAACAGATACGCAGTATTTT	CASSRGAGGGATDTQYF
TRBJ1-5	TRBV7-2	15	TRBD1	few	TGTGCCAGCAGCCAAGGACAGGGAAGCAATCAGCCCCAGCATTTT	CASSQGQGSNQPQHF
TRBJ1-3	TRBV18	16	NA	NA	TGTGCCAGCTCACCACCGCTAGGGGTTTATGGAAACACCATATATTTT	CASSPPLGVYGNTIYF
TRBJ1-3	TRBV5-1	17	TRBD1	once	TGCGCCAGCAGCGATAGGACAGGGCTCCACTCTGGAAACACCATATATTTT	CASSDRTGLHSGNTIYF
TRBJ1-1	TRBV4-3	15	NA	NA	TGCGCCAGCAGCCACCGCCCGGGGGGGGACACTGAAGCTTTCTTT	CASSHRPGGDTEAFF
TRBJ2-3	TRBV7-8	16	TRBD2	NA	TGTGCCAGCAGCTTACCTCAAGCGGGGGGGCCAGATACGCAGTATTTT	CASSLPQAGGPDTQYF
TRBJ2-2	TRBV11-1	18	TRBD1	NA	TGTGCCAGCAGCTACCGGACAGGGGGCATTAGGAACACCGGGGAGCTGTTTTTT	CASSYRTGGIRNTGELFF
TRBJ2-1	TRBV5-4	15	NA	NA	TGTGCCAGCAGCCCGACGAGGGGGGGCCCGGATGAGCAGTTCTTC	CASSPTRGGPDEQFF
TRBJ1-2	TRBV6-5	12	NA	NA	TGTGCCAGCAGTTACCGGGGGAATGGCTACACCTTC	CASSYRGNGYTF
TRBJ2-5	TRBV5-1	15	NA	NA	TGCGCCAGCAGCCCCCGGTGGGGCGGAGGGGAGCCCCAGTACTTC	CASSPRWGGGEPQYF
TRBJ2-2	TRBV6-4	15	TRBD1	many	TGTGCCAGCAGTATGGGACAGGGGAACACCGGGGAGCTGTTTTTT	CASSMGQGNTGELFF
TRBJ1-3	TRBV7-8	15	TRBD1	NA	TGTGCCAGCAGCCCGACAGGGGGCACCGGAAACACCATATATTTT	CASSPTGGTGNTIYF
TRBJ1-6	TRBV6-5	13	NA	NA	TGTGCCAGCAGTTACATCAACCGCGCAGGGGTCCACTTT	CASSYINRAGVHF
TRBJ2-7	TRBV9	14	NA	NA	TGTGCCAGCTCTCTCACGTCGGGGTCCTACGAGCAGTACTTC	CASSLTSGSYEQYF
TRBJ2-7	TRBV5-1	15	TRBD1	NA	TGCGCCAGCAGCGTACTACAGGGGGGTGGTTACGAGCAGTACTTC	CASSVLQGGGYEQYF
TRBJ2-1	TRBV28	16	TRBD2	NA	TGTGCCAGCAGTTTCTCTAGCGGGAGGAAATACAATGAGCAGTTCTTC	CASSFSSGRKYNEQFF
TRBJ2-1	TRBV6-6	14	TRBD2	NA	TGTGCCAGCAGTTTCACCCCGACTAGCCGCGAGCAGTTCTTC	CASSFTPTSREQFF
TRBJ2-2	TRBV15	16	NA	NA	TGTGCCACCAGCAGGGGGGCGGGCGCGAACACCGGGGAGCTGTTTTTT	CATSRGAGANTGELFF
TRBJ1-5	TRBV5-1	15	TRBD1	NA	TGCGCCAGCAGACCGGAGACAGGGGACAATCAGCCCCAGCATTTT	CASRPETGDNQPQHF
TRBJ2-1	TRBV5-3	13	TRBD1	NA	TGTGCCAGAAGCCTAAACGACAGGGAAGGGCAGTTCTTC	CARSLNDREGQFF
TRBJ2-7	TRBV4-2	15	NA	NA	TGTGCCAGCAGCCAAGATTTGACTTACCGCTACGAGCAGTACTTC	CASSQDLTYRYEQYF
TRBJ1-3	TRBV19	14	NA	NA	TGTGCCAGTAGTATATCCAGCTCTGGAAACACCATATATTTT	CASSISSSGNTIYF
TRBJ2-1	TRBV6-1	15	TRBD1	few	TGTGCCAGCAGTGAAGGGGCGACAGGGTACAATGAGCAGTTCTTC	CASSEGATGYNEQFF
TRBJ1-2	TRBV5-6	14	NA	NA	TGTGCCAGCAGCTTGGGTCGGGGTAGCTATGGCTACACCTTC	CASSLGRGSYGYTF
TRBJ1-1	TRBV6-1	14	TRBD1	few	TGTGCCAGCAGTCAGGACAGGGGCGACACTGAAGCTTTCTTT	CASSQDRGDTEAFF
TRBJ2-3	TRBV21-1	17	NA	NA	TGTGCCAGCAGCAAAGAAGGGGGACAGGGGTACACAGATACGCAGTATTTT	CASSKEGGQGYTDTQYF
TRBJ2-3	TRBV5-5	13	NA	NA	TGTGCCAGCAGTCCTACAGGAACAGATACGCAGTATTTT	CASSPTGTDTQYF
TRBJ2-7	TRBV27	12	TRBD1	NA	TGTGCCAGCGGGACAGGGGTCTACGAGCAGTACTTC	CASGTGVYEQYF
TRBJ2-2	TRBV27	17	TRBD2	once	TGTGCCAGCAGTCAAACCCCGGGACTAGCGGGCACCGGGGAGCTGTTTTTT	CASSQTPGLAGTGELFF
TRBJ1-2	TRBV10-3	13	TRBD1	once	TGTGCCATCTCGGACAGGGGGCCGTATGGCTACACCTTC	CAISDRGPYGYTF
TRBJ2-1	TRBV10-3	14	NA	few	TGTGCCATCAGTGTATCGGGGTCCTACAATGAGCAGTTCTTC	CAISVSGSYNEQFF
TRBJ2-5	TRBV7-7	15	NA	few	TGTGCTAGCAGCTTACGGGGGACCCTCCAAGAGACCCAGTACTTC	CASSLRGTLQETQYF
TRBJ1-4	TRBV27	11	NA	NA	TGTGCCAGCAGATTGGGAGGGAAACTGTTTTTT	CASRLGGKLFF
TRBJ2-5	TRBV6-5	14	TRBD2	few	TGTGCCAGCAGAAAGCGGGGGGTACAAGAGACCCAGTACTTC	CASRKRGVQETQYF
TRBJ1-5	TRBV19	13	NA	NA	TGTGCCAGTCGAGCAGGGAGGAATCAGCCCCAGCATTTT	CASRAGRNQPQHF
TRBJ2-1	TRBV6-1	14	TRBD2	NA	TGTGCCAGCAGGGCTAGCGGGGATTACAATGAGCAGTTCTTC	CASRASGDYNEQFF
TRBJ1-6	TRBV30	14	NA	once	TGTGCCTGGAGTGAGGGAGGGGCGAGGTGGCCCCTCCACTTT	CAWSEGGARWPLHF
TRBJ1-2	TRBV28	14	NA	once	TGTGCCAGTCGCCTGGACAGCACTAACTATGGCTACACCTTC	CASRLDSTNYGYTF
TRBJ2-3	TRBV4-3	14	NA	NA	TGCGCCAGCAGCCTGACAGGTTACGGAGATACGCAGTATTTT	CASSLTGYGDTQYF
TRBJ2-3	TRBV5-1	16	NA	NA	TGCGCCAGCAGCAGACGCGGGGAGTATGATACAGATACGCAGTATTTT	CASSRRGEYDTDTQYF
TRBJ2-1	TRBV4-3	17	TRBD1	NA	TGCGCCAGCAGCCAAGATTGGGGGACAGGGGGCGCAGGGGAGCAGCTCTTC	CASSQDWGTGGAGEQLF
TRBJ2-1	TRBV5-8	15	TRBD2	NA	TGTGCCAGCAGCACCGGGACTAGAGCTTACAATGAGCAGTTCTTC	CASSTGTRAYNEQFF
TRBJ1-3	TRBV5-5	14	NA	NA	TGTGCCAGCAGCCCCAGGACATCTGGAAACACCATATATTTT	CASSPRTSGNTIYF
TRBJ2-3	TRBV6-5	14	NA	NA	TGTGCCAGCAGGAGGACAGCTAGCACAGATACGCAGTATTTT	CASRRTASTDTQYF
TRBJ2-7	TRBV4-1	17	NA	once	TGCGCCAGCAGCCAAGATTCCGATGAGGTTGGATGGGTCGAGCAGTACTTC	CASSQDSDEVGWVEQYF
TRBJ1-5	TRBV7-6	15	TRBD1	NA	TGTGCCAGCAGCTTAGGGACAGGGAGATATCAGCCCCAGCATTTT	CASSLGTGRYQPQHF
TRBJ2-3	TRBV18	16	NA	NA	TGTGCCAGCTCACCGAAACAGGGTGCCGGCACAGATACGCAGTATTTT	CASSPKQGAGTDTQYF
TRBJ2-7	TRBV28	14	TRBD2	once	TGTGCCAGCAGTTCCCCAAGCGGGACCGCCGCGCAGTACTTC	CASSSPSGTAAQYF
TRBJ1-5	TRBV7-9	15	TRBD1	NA	TGTTCCAGCAGCTTAGACAGGGGAAGCAATCAGCCCCAGCATTTT	CSSSLDRGSNQPQHF
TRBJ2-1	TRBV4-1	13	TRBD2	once	TGCGCCAGCAGCCAAGATGTCTCAGCGGGGGAATTCTTC	CASSQDVSAGEFF
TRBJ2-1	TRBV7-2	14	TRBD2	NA	TGTGCCAGCAGCAGCGGGGGGGACAACAATGAGCAGTTCTTC	CASSSGGDNNEQFF
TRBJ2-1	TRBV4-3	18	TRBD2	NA	TGCGCCAGCAGCCAAGAATTAGCCCTAGCGGGGGGCTACAATGAGCAGTTCTTC	CASSQELALAGGYNEQFF
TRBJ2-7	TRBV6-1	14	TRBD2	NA	TGTGCCAGCAGTCCCACGTGGGGGGGTGGCGAGCAGTACTTC	CASSPTWGGGEQYF
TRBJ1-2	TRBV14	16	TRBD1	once	TGTGCCAGCAGCCGTACCCTACAGGGGAAGGATTATGGCTACACCTTC	CASSRTLQGKDYGYTF